This record looks at one T cell receptor beta chain sequence and its context. This entry is derived from a study of tumor-infiltrating lymphocytes in localized non-small cell lung cancer. Study-wide background: The cohort mixed smokers and never-smokers, several histologies, and some post-neoadjuvant-chemotherapy samples.

The CDR3 spans 12 residues. Trimming removed 2 bases at V and 7 bases at J, with 5 bases between. Germline assignment: CDR1 MGHDK and CDR2 SYGVNS. The protocol was immunoSEQ multiplex PCR, while the TCRdb copy is restricted to in-frame clones and leaves out a portion. The sample contains under 8,000 clones, around two thirds of which appear only once. The chain is built from TRBV25-1 and TRBJ1-4; no reliable D call. This TCR came from a human donor with non-small cell lung cancer. The sequencing sample was made of uninvolved lung tissue not adjacent to the tumor. The CDR3 here is CASSEGREKLFF. The CDR3 DNA reads as TGTGCCAGCAGTGAAGGTCGTGAAAAACTGTTTTTT. Full variable domain (missing parts from reference TRBV25-1 and TRBJ1-4): EADIYQTPRYLVIGTGKKITLECSQTMGHDKMYWYQQDPGMELHLIHYSYGVNSTEKGDLSSESTVSRIRTEHFPLTLESARPSHTSQYLCASSEGREKLFFGSGTQLSVL.